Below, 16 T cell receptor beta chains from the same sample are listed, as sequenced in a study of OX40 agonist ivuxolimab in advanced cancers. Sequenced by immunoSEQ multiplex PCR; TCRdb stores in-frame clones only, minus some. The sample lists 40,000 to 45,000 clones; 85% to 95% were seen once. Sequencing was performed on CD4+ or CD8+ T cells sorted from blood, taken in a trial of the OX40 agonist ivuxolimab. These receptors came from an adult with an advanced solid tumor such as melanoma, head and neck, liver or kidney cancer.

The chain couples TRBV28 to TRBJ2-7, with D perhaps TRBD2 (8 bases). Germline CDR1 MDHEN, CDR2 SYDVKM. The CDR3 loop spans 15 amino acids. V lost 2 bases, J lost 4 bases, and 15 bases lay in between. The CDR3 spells CASSLRGREAYEQYF. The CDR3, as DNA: TGTGCCAGCAGTTTAAGGGGGCGGGAGGCGTACGAGCAGTACTTC.

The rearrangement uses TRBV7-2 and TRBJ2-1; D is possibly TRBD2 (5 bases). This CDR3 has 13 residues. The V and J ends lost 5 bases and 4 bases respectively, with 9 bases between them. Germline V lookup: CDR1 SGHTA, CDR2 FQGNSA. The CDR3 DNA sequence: TGTGCCAGCAGCCGGACTCCTTACAATGAGCAGTTCTTC. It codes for CASSRTPYNEQFF.

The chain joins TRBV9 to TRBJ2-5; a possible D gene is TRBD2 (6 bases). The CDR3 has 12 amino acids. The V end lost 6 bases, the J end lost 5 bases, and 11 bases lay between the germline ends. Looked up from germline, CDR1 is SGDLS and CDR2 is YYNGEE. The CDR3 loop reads CASTKEGETQYF. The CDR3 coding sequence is TGTGCCAGCACCAAGGAGGGGGAGACCCAGTACTTC.

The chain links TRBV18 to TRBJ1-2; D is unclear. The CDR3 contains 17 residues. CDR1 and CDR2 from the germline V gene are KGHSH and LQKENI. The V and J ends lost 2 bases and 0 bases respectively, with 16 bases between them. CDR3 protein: CASSPATEPHPNYGYTF. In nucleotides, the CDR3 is TGTGCCAGCTCACCAGCAACAGAGCCTCACCCTAACTATGGCTACACCTTC.

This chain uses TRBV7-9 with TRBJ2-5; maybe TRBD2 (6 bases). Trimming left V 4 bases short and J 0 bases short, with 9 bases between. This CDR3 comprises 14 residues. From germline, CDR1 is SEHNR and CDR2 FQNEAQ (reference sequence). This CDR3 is CASSWGGDQETQYF. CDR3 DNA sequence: TGTGCCAGCAGCTGGGGCGGGGACCAAGAGACCCAGTACTTC.

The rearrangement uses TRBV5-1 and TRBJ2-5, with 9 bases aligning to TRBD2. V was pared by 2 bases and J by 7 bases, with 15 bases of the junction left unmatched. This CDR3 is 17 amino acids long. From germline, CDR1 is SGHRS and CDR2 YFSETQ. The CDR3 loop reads CASSFFPTSGRLGTQYF. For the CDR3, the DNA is TGCGCCAGCAGCTTTTTCCCGACTAGCGGACGGCTAGGGACCCAGTACTTC. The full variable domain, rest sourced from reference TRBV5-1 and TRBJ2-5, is KAGVTQTPRYLIKTRGQQVTLSCSPISGHRSVSWYQQTPGQGLQFLFEYFSETQRNKGNFPGRFSGRQFSNSRSEMNVSTLELGDSALYLCASSFFPTSGRLGTQYFGPGTRLLVL.

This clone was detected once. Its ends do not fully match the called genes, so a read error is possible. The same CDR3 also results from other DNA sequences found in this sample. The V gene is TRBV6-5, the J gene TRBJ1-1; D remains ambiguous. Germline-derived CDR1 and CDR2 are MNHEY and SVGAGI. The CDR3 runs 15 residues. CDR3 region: CASSYSSPLNTEAFF. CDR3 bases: TGTGCCAGCAGCTACTCGAGTCCCCTGAACACTGAAGCTTTCTTT.

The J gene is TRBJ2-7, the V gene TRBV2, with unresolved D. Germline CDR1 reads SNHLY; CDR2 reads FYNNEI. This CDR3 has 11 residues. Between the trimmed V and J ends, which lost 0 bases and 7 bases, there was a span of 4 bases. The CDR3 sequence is CASSEAGEQYF. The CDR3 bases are TGTGCCAGCAGTGAAGCTGGGGAGCAGTACTTC. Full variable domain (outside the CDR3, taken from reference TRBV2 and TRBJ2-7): EPEVTQTPSHQVTQMGQEVILRCVPISNHLYFYWYRQILGQKVEFLVSFYNNEISEKSEIFDDQFSVERPDGSNFTLKIRSTKLEDSAMYFCASSEAGEQYFGPGTRLTVT.

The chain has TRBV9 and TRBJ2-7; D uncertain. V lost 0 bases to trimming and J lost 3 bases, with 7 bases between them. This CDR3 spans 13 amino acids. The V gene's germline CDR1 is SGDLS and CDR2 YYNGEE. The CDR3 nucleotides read TGTGCCAGCAGCGTAGACCCGAGCTACGAGCAGTACTTC. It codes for CASSVDPSYEQYF.

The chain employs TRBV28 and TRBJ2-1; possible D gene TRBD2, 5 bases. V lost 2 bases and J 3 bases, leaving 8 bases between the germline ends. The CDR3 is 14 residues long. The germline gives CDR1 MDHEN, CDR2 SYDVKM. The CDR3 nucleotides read TGTGCCAGCAGTTTAGACGGGGTCTACAATGAGCAGTTCTTC. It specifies CASSLDGVYNEQFF. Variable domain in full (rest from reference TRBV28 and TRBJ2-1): DVKVTQSSRYLVKRTGEKVFLECVQDMDHENMFWYRQDPGLGLRLIYFSYDVKMKEKGDIPEGYSVSREKKERFSLILESASTNQTSMYLCASSLDGVYNEQFFGPGTRLTVL.

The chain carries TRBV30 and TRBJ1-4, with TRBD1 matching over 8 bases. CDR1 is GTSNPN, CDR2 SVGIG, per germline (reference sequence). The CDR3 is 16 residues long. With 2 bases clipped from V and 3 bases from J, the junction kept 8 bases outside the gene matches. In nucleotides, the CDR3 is TGTGCCTGGAGTATGACAGGGGACGCCCCTAATGAAAAACTGTTTTTT. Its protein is CAWSMTGDAPNEKLFF.

For the CDR3, the DNA is TGTGCCAGCAGCTCGGGAGGTAGAACCGGGGAGCTGTTTTTT. Translation: CASSSGGRTGELFF. The V call is TRBV11-2, the J call TRBJ2-2; TRBD2 matches 7 bases. CDR3 length: 14 residues. CDR1 and CDR2 (germline): SGHAT, FQNNGV. V lost 4 bases and J lost 5; bases outside the gene matches: 4.

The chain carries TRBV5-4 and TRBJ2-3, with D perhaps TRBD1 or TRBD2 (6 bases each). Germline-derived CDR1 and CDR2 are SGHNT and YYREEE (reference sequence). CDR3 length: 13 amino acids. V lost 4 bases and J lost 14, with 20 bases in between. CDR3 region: CASSISGTQGGYF. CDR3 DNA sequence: TGTGCCAGCAGCATCTCCGGGACTCAAGGGGGGTATTTT.

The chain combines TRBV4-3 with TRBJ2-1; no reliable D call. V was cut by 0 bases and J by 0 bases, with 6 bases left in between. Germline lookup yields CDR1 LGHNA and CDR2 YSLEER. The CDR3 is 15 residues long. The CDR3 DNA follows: TGCGCCAGCAGCCAAGAGAAGGTCTCCTACAATGAGCAGTTCTTC. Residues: CASSQEKVSYNEQFF.

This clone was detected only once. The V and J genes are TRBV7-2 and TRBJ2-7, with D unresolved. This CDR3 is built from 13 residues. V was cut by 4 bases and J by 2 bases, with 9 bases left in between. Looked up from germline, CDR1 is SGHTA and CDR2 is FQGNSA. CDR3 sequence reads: CASSSTVTYEQYF. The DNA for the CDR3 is TGTGCCAGCAGCTCCACAGTTACCTACGAGCAGTACTTC. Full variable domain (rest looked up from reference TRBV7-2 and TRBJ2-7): GAGVSQSPSNKVTEKGKDVELRCDPISGHTALYWYRQSLGQGLEFLIYFQGNSAPDKSGLPSDRFSAERTGGSVSTLTIQRTQQEDSAVYLCASSSTVTYEQYFGPGTRLTVT.

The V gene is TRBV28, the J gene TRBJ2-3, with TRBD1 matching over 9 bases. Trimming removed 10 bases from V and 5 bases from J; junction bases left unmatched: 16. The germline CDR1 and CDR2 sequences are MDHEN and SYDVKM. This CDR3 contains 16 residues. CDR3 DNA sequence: TGTGCCACCTCAGCACAGGGGGCTCCTGAAAGAGATACGCAGTATTTT. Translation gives CATSAQGAPERDTQYF.